This T cell receptor (beta chain) was identified during a study of blood T cell repertoires in COVID-19. Looking at the study overall: Samples representing acute and convalescent COVID-19 were sourced from the United States, Italy and Spain.

This clone was seen a handful of times. Under the authors' procedure: Scientists estimated how many nucleated cells there were by amplifying reference gene primers. Here immunoSEQ multiplex PCR was the method, and the copy in TCRdb shows in-frame clones only, minus some. V, J and clone size were drawn from that table, and D and trimming were deduced from the DNA. In the table there are some 200,000 clones, roughly 80% of which are singletons. This clonotype was obtained from a woman in her sixties with acute or convalescent COVID-19. The source material was peripheral blood.

This CDR3 reads CASSELGATNEKLFF. CDR3 DNA: TGTGCCAGCAGTGAACTTGGAGCAACTAATGAAAAACTGTTTTTT. The J gene is TRBJ1-4, the V gene TRBV6-1, with D uncertain. This CDR3 spans 15 amino acids. CDR1 MNHNS and CDR2 SASEGT come from the germline V gene. V lost 2 bases and J lost 0, with 7 bases in between.